The T cell receptor (beta chain) described here comes from a study of radiotherapy plus CTLA-4 blockade in lung cancer. Overall study: Of the patients, about 19% showed objective responses and under 40% attained disease control. Overall study findings and caveats: Best predicting response, reportedly, were early blood T cell clone dynamics, with interferon-beta.

Ipilimumab-mediated CTLA-4 blockade plus focal radiation was given to patients having chemo-refractory metastatic non-small-cell lung cancer. TCRdb keeps only in-frame clones here, not all; method: immunoSEQ multiplex PCR. The sample carries 55,000 or so clones, approximately 84% recorded once. Comment on this clone: Its matching antigen is unknown.

This CDR3 contains 15 residues. Germline CDR1 reads SGHTA; CDR2 reads FQGNSA. V lost 2 bases to trimming and J lost 4 bases, with 14 bases between them. Specimen: peripheral blood, collected from a patient treated with radiotherapy plus ipilimumab. The rearrangement uses TRBV7-2 and TRBJ1-1; TRBD1 is a possible D gene (6 bases). This clonotype was obtained from a human donor with non-small cell lung cancer whose response to radiotherapy plus ipilimumab could not be evaluated. CDR3 coding DNA: TGTGCCAGCAGCTTAAGGGGTGTAGGGGGCACTGAAGCTTTCTTT. Translating it yields CASSLRGVGGTEAFF.